These 3 T cell receptor beta chains originate from one sample sequenced in a study of T cell responses to AZD1222 COVID-19 vaccine. TCRdb keeps only in-frame clones here, not all; method: immunoSEQ multiplex PCR. The table has tens of thousands of clones, about four fifths seen once; the top ten hold about 4.6%. This specimen was peripheral blood, taken 28 days after the second AZD1222 dose. These receptors were obtained from an adult who received the AZD1222 COVID-19 vaccine.

Turning to this clone: The junction departs from germline at one end; a sequencing error may be responsible. The rearrangement uses TRBV29-1 and TRBJ1-1, with D uncertain. Germline V gene data show CDR1 as SQVTM and CDR2 as ANQGSEA. The CDR3 totals 10 residues. The CDR3 bases are TGTAAGGTCGGGGACACTGAAGCTTTCTTT. It encodes CKVGDTEAFF.

This sequence joins TRBV5-4 and TRBJ1-6, with D possibly matching TRBD1 (5 bases). The germline gives CDR1 SGHNT, CDR2 YYREEE (reference sequence). The V gene lost 3 bases and the J gene lost 9 bases, with 19 bases spanning the gap. The CDR3 contains 16 residues. The chain's CDR3 is CASSSTGRTTTSPLHF. Here the CDR3 DNA reads TGTGCCAGCAGCTCCACGGGACGAACAACTACTTCACCCCTCCACTTT.

This rearrangement joins TRBV4-1 to TRBJ2-3; D is perhaps TRBD1 or TRBD2 (5 bases each). Germline-derived CDR1 and CDR2 are MGHRA and YSYEKL. CDR3 size: 15 residues. V was cut by 1 base and J by 4 bases, with 12 bases left in between. The CDR3 DNA reads TGCGCCAGCAGCCAAGCTCGGGACCGTCCAGATACGCAGTATTTT. As protein: CASSQARDRPDTQYF.